These 24 T cell receptor beta chains were all obtained from the same sample, sequenced in a study of OX40 agonist ivuxolimab in advanced cancers. Generated by immunoSEQ multiplex PCR, the TCRdb table keeps only in-frame clones and is missing some. The table has under 60,000 clones, more than 85% seen once. The sample was CD4+ or CD8+ T cells sorted from blood, taken in a trial of the OX40 agonist ivuxolimab. These receptors were collected from an adult with an advanced solid tumor such as melanoma, head and neck, liver or kidney cancer.

This chain connects TRBV27 to TRBJ2-7, with D tentatively TRBD1 (5 bases). The CDR3 sequence is 13 residues long. Germline CDR1 MNHEY, CDR2 SMNVEV (reference sequence). V lost 4 bases and J 2 bases, leaving 9 bases between the germline ends. The CDR3 here is CASSSGITYEQYF. For the CDR3, the DNA is TGTGCCAGCAGTTCAGGGATTACCTACGAGCAGTACTTC.

The J gene is TRBJ2-1, the V gene TRBV2; tentative D call: TRBD2 (6 bases). The CDR3 covers 12 residues. The germline V and J ends were trimmed by 4 bases and 10 bases, with 11 bases remaining between them. The germline CDR1 and CDR2 sequences are SNHLY and FYNNEI. The CDR3 DNA follows: TGTGCCAGCAGTGGACGGCGGGACGAGCAGTTCTTC. Protein product: CASSGRRDEQFF.

This rearrangement joins TRBV19 to TRBJ1-3; a weak D match, TRBD1 (5 bases). The germline V and J ends were trimmed by 3 bases and 0 bases, with 9 bases remaining between them. The CDR3 consists of 15 residues. Germline CDR1 and CDR2: LNHDA and SQIVND (reference sequence). The CDR3 coding sequence is TGTGCCAGTAGTATGTATGGGGGCTCTGGAAACACCATATATTTT. This translates into CASSMYGGSGNTIYF.

The V gene is TRBV5-1, the J gene TRBJ1-1, with 12 bases fitting TRBD1. Germline lookup yields CDR1 SGHRS and CDR2 YFSETQ. V lost 4 bases and J lost 1; bases outside the gene matches: 8. The CDR3 spans 17 residues. The CDR3 region has the DNA TGCGCCAGCAGCCTGAGGGACAGGGGGCGGACGAACACTGAAGCTTTCTTT. This gives the protein CASSLRDRGRTNTEAFF.

This clone has just a few counts. The V call is TRBV4-2, the J call TRBJ1-2; 7 bases fit TRBD1. This CDR3 contains 17 residues. Germline V CDR1 and CDR2: LGHNA, YNFKEQ. Trimming removed 2 bases from V and 3 bases from J; junction bases left unmatched: 12. The CDR3 sequence: CASSQIGGTATDYGYTF. The CDR3 DNA follows: TGTGCCAGCAGCCAAATAGGGGGGACAGCAACCGACTATGGCTACACCTTC.

The V gene is TRBV11-3, the J gene TRBJ1-5; D unclear. The CDR3 spans 16 residues. V dropped 1 base and J dropped 5 bases, with 15 bases sitting between them. Germline lookup yields CDR1 SGHNT and CDR2 YENEEA. CDR3 protein: CASSLGGRQIHQPQHF. As DNA, the CDR3 is TGTGCCAGCAGCTTAGGCGGCCGCCAGATTCATCAGCCCCAGCATTTT.

Only one count was recorded for this clone. V gene TRBV19 combines with J gene TRBJ2-2; D is ambiguous. The CDR3 has 14 amino acids. Germline V gene sequence: CDR1 LNHDA, CDR2 SQIVND (reference sequence). With 6 bases removed from V and 2 bases from J, the gap between germline ends came to 10 bases. The CDR3 DNA reads TGTGCCAGTAGCCTAACAAAAAACACCGGGGAGCTGTTTTTT. This codes for CASSLTKNTGELFF.

This clone was observed a single time. The rearrangement joins TRBV29-1 to TRBJ1-1, with D hard to call. Trimming left V 0 bases short and J 1 base short, with 9 bases between. This CDR3 has 14 amino acids. Germline CDR1 reads SQVTM; CDR2 reads ANQGSEA. CDR3 sequence reads: CSVEEGPTNTEAFF. For the CDR3, the DNA is TGCAGCGTTGAAGAGGGTCCTACGAACACTGAAGCTTTCTTT.

This clone has more than one count but fewer than ten. This chain connects TRBV29-1 to TRBJ1-1; no reliable D call. There are 11 residues in the CDR3. Germline values: CDR1 SQVTM, CDR2 ANQGSEA. CDR3 amino acids: CRAHLNTEAFF. The CDR3, as DNA: TGCAGAGCACACCTGAACACTGAAGCTTTCTTT.

The V gene is TRBV11-2, the J gene TRBJ1-3; unclear D gene. The CDR3 covers 12 residues. The germline V gene has CDR1 SGHAT and CDR2 FQNNGV. V lost 10 bases and J 2 bases, leaving 9 bases between the germline ends. The CDR3 here is CATARPGNTIYF. The DNA for the CDR3 is TGTGCCACCGCAAGGCCTGGAAACACCATATATTTT.

The chain employs TRBV11-2 and TRBJ2-5; 12 bases map to TRBD2. This CDR3 region has 15 residues. Per germline, CDR1 SGHAT and CDR2 FQNNGV. The J segment lost 9 bases and the V segment lost 1 base, leaving 6 bases of the junction unmatched. CDR3 sequence (DNA): TGTGCCAGCAGCTTAGTTACTAGCGGGAGGCCCCCCCAGTACTTC. Translated, it gives CASSLVTSGRPPQYF.

The chain combines TRBV27 with TRBJ1-4; D is ambiguous. CDR1 is MNHEY and CDR2 is SMNVEV in the germline V gene (reference sequence). V lost 3 bases and J 8 bases, leaving 16 bases between the germline ends. This CDR3 is 15 amino acids long. The CDR3 is CASSLEGPQVEKLFF. The CDR3 region has the DNA TGTGCCAGCAGTTTGGAGGGCCCTCAAGTGGAAAAACTGTTTTTT.

This clone has a single count. The rearrangement links TRBV25-1 to TRBJ1-4; D gene unclear. The CDR3 consists of 16 residues. The ends were cut back, 0 bases at V and 0 bases at J, with 8 bases in the middle. Per the germline V gene, CDR1 is MGHDK and CDR2 is SYGVNS. Here the CDR3 DNA reads TGTGCCAGCAGTGAATACGGACCGTCAACTAATGAAAAACTGTTTTTT. It translates to CASSEYGPSTNEKLFF.

The chain joins TRBV15 to TRBJ2-1; D perhaps matches TRBD2 (6 bases). With 0 bases removed from V and 7 bases from J, the gap between germline ends came to 7 bases. The CDR3 covers 13 residues. Germline-derived CDR1 and CDR2 are LNHNV and YYDKDF (reference sequence). The CDR3 sequence: CATSRDAGNEQFF. The CDR3 DNA reads TGTGCCACCAGCAGAGACGCGGGGAATGAGCAGTTCTTC.

The chain couples TRBV7-2 to TRBJ2-7; TRBD1 aligns across 8 bases. The CDR3 extends over 14 amino acids. V shed 3 bases and J 3 bases; nucleotides not matched to a gene: 4. The germline CDR1 and CDR2 sequences are SGHTA and FQGNSA. In nucleotides, the CDR3 is TGTGCCAGCAGCTTCGGACAGGGAGGCTACGAGCAGTACTTC. This codes for CASSFGQGGYEQYF.

This clone was seen just once. CDR3 sequence: CASSQDRRGGYTF. In nucleotides, the CDR3 is TGTGCCAGCAGCCAAGATAGGCGGGGTGGCTACACCTTC. The V call is TRBV4-2, the J call TRBJ1-2; D gene unclear. The germline CDR1 and CDR2 sequences are LGHNA and YNFKEQ. This CDR3 contains 13 residues. Trimming cost V 0 bases and J 7 bases, with 9 bases left between them.

The chain is built from TRBV19 and TRBJ1-1; 9 bases fit TRBD1. CDR1 is LNHDA, CDR2 SQIVND, per germline (reference sequence). Trimming at V came to 1 base and at J to 3 bases, leaving 3 bases not matched to a gene. The CDR3 is 15 amino acids. CDR3 bases: TGTGCCAGTAGTATAGCCGGGACAGGGCACACTGAAGCTTTCTTT. It translates to CASSIAGTGHTEAFF. The variable domain in full, completed from reference TRBV19 and TRBJ1-1, reads DGGITQSPKYLFRKEGQNVTLSCEQNLNHDAMYWYRQDPGQGLRLIYYSQIVNDFQKGDIAEGYSVSREKKESFPLTVTSAQKNPTAFYLCASSIAGTGHTEAFFGQGTRLTVV.

V and J are TRBV6-1 and TRBJ1-1, with D unclear. Germline V gene data show CDR1 as MNHNS and CDR2 as SASEGT. Trimming removed 2 bases from V and 1 base from J, with 11 bases in between. The CDR3 is made up of 15 amino acids. The CDR3 reads CASSEFSNRNTEAFF. The CDR3 DNA sequence: TGTGCCAGCAGTGAATTCTCCAACAGGAACACTGAAGCTTTCTTT.

This sequence joins TRBV7-9 and TRBJ2-1; D gene uncertain. With 2 bases removed from V and 6 bases from J, the gap between germline ends came to 14 bases. Germline-derived CDR1 and CDR2 are SEHNR and FQNEAQ (reference sequence). CDR3 length: 15 residues. CDR3 bases: TGTGCCAGCAGCTTAAGGCACCCCCTGGGCAATGAGCAGTTCTTC. Its translation: CASSLRHPLGNEQFF.

This clone was seen just once. This chain links TRBV11-2 with TRBJ2-7; D is possibly TRBD2 (6 bases). V lost 3 bases, J lost 2 bases, and 17 bases lay in between. Germline CDR1 SGHAT, CDR2 FQNNGV. This CDR3 has 16 amino acids. The CDR3 sequence: CASSFWPRDSTYEQYF. The CDR3, as DNA: TGTGCCAGCAGCTTTTGGCCCCGGGACTCTACCTACGAGCAGTACTTC.

The genes are TRBV6-4 and TRBJ2-5; either TRBD1 or TRBD2 may fit D (5 bases each). The CDR3 has 14 residues. Between the trimmed V and J ends, which lost 9 bases and 5 bases, there was a span of 19 bases. Germline V CDR1 and CDR2: MRHNA, SNTAGT. CDR3 nucleotides: TGTGCCAGGGAACCGGGACCTAAGGGCGAGACCCAGTACTTC. It yields the protein CAREPGPKGETQYF.

The chain employs TRBV9 and TRBJ2-5, with D unclear. This CDR3 contains 15 residues. V lost 0 bases, J lost 5 bases, and 14 bases lay in between. CDR1 SGDLS and CDR2 YYNGEE come from the germline V gene. CDR3 residues: CASSVDTTLVETQYF. In nucleotides, the CDR3 is TGTGCCAGCAGCGTAGATACTACATTGGTCGAGACCCAGTACTTC.

V and J are TRBV19 and TRBJ1-3; 10 nucleotides agree with TRBD1. There are 15 residues in the CDR3. The trim removed 5 bases at V and 2 bases at J, leaving 3 bases unmatched. Per the germline V gene, CDR1 is LNHDA and CDR2 is SQIVND (reference sequence). The CDR3 DNA sequence: TGTGCCAGTAGTGTCGGGACAGGGGCTGGAAACACCATATATTTT. Its protein product is CASSVGTGAGNTIYF.

CDR3 amino acids: CASSVGQGDSGNTIYF. CDR3 bases: TGTGCCAGCAGCGTAGGTCAGGGAGACTCTGGAAACACCATATATTTT. This sequence joins TRBV9 and TRBJ1-3, with D possibly matching TRBD1 (5 bases). This CDR3 is built from 16 residues. V was trimmed by 0 bases and J by 0 bases, leaving 10 bases between them. Germline V lookup: CDR1 SGDLS, CDR2 YYNGEE.